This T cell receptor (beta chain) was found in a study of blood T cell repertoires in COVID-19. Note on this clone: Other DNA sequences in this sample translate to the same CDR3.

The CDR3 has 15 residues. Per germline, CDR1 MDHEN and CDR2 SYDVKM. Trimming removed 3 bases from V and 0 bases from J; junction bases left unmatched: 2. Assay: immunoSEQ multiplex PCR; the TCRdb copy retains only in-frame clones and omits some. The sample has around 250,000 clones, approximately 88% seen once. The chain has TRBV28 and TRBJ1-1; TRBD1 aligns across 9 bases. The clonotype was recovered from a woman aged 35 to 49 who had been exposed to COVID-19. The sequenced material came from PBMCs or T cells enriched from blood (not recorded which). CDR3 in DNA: TGTGCCAGCAGTTTTGGGACAGGGCTGAACACTGAAGCTTTCTTT. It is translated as CASSFGTGLNTEAFF.